This T cell receptor beta chain was recorded in a study of T cells after somatic rescue of genetic block (dated by TCRdb to about 2020). With regard to the full study: What the study looked at was long-term robustness, specifically in a T-cell system that came about through somatic rescue of a genetic block in T-cell development.

To prepare the library, the immunoSEQ multiplex PCR assay was applied. In its TCRdb copy, this immuneACCESS table keeps in-frame sequences only and misses some clones. Where compared with another copy, unresolved V genes explain less than half of these, and the others have no known cause. In all, the sample holds about 67,000 clones, and 92% of those were seen once. The ten largest clones take up around 3% of the sample. This clone was picked up one time. The target of this receptor is not known. Base-call qualities are not available, and no considerably larger clone is one nucleotide away. Other DNA sequences in this sample translate to the same CDR3. At the junction V is shortened by 3 bases and J by 6 bases, with 6 bases in between. The CDR3 covers 12 residues, taking in both the cysteine and the phenylalanine. Of all the DNA, just the CDR3 is kept, 36 bases in frame from base 1. The germline V gene (reference sequence) supplies CDR1 SEHNR and CDR2 FQNEAQ.

This TCR was sampled from a man in his forties. Here the chain combines TRBV7-9 and TRBJ1-5, with the D gene not confidently named. Sequencing was performed on peripheral blood mononuclear cells (PBMCs). The CDR3 is CASSFPGQPQHF. The DNA is as follows: TGTGCCAGCAGCTTTCCGGGTCAGCCCCAGCATTTT.